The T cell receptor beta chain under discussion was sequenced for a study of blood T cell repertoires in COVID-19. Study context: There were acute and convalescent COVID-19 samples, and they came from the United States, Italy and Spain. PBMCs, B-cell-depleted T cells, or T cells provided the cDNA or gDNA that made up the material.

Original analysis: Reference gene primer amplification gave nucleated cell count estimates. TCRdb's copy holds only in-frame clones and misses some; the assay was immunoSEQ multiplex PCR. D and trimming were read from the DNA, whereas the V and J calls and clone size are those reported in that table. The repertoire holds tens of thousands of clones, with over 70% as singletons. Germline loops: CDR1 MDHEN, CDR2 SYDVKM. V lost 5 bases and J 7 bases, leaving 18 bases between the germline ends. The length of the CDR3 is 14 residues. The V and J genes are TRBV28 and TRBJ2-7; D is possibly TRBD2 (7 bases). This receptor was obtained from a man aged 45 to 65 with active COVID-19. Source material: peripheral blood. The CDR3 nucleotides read TGTGCCAGCAGTCCCCTGGGGGGGGCCGGGGAGCAGTACTTC. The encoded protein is CASSPLGGAGEQYF.